The 10 T cell receptor beta chains below were found in one sample sequenced in a study of tumor-infiltrating lymphocytes in primary liver carcinoma. Starting from 400 to 500 ng of total RNA, TCR beta cDNA was produced with a primer in the constant region. ARM-PCR was slightly modified, and three nested multiplex PCR rounds with it gave rise to the TCR beta libraries. The study ran its first two PCR rounds for nine to eleven cycles each, using TRBV1-TRBV30 forward primers and a C-beta reverse primer. TCRdb fed the multiplex PCR reads into MiXCR, producing one record per CDR3 protein. Of about 130,000 distinct CDR3 sequences listed, approximately 64% are singletons. Investigators took RNA and DNA out together from roughly 21-30 mg of unsorted bulk tissue. Sequencing was performed on liver tumor tissue from sampling region 3. Documented subset: tumor region T3, left-lateral pole. The receptors originated from a woman aged 55 to 70 with primary liver carcinoma and hepatitis B virus infection.

In the case of this clonotype: This may come from a read error, since a much larger clone is one base off. The J gene is TRBJ2-3, the V gene TRBV4-1; D not resolved. V lost 4 bases to trimming and J lost 1 base, with 12 bases between them. This CDR3 is built from 15 residues. The germline gives CDR1 MGHRA, CDR2 YSYEKL. CDR3 sequence reads: CASSPIQSRTDTQYF. In nucleotides, the CDR3 is TGCGCCAGCAGCCCGATCCAGTCTCGCACAGATACGCAGTATTTT.

In the case of this clonotype: A read error is possible here, since a much larger clone lies one base away. The genes are TRBV10-3 and TRBJ2-5; D is uncertain. This CDR3 is 13 amino acids long. Per the germline V gene, CDR1 is ENHRY and CDR2 is SYGVKD. The CDR3 DNA is TGTGCCATCAGTGAACTAAAGAGCGAGACCCGGTACTTC. Amino acid sequence: CAISELKSETRYF.

Turning to this clonotype: Possible read error: a much larger clone is one base away. CDR3 DNA sequence: TGTGCCAACAGCCCCGCGTGGGTGAACAATCAGCCCCAGCATTTT. Protein: CANSPAWVNNQPQHF. The V and J genes are TRBV7-8 and TRBJ1-5; D remains ambiguous. The germline gives CDR1 SGHVS, CDR2 FQNEAQ. The CDR3 extends over 15 amino acids.

Only one count was recorded for this clonotype. One end of the junction varies from germline; a read error may be responsible. V and J are TRBV11-2 and TRBJ2-7, with unresolved D. This CDR3 has 12 amino acids. The germline V gene has CDR1 SGHAT and CDR2 FQNNGV. CDR3 region: CASSLEGHEQYF. The CDR3, as DNA: TGTGCCAGCAGCTTAGAGGGCCACGAGCAATACTTC. Combining the CDR3 with reference TRBV11-2 and TRBJ2-7 gives the whole variable domain EAGVAQSPRYKIIEKRQSVAFWCNPISGHATLYWYQQILGQGPKLLIQFQNNGVVDDSQLPKDRFSAERLKGVDSTLKIQPAKLEDSAVYLCASSLEGHEQYFGPGTRLTVT.

A word on this clonotype: A read error may account for a junction end that differs from germline. The genes are TRBV28 and TRBJ2-3; 7 positions match TRBD2. CDR1 and CDR2 from the germline V gene are MDHEN and SYDVKM. The CDR3 spans 15 residues. CDR3 amino acids: CVSSRERGDTDTQYF. The DNA of the CDR3 is TGTGTCAGCAGTCGAGAGCGGGGAGACACAGATACGCAGTATTTT.

Points on this clonotype: This could be a read error, since a much larger clone is one nucleotide away. The rearrangement joins TRBV6-1 to TRBJ2-7; 9 bases are shared with TRBD1. From germline, CDR1 is MNHNS and CDR2 SASEGT. The CDR3 is made up of 14 amino acids. V lost 5 bases, J lost 6 bases, and 8 bases stayed unmatched. CDR3 residues: CASSPWTGAGEQYF. The DNA of the CDR3 is TGTGCCAGCAGTCCATGGACAGGGGCCGGCGAGCAGTACTTC.

Note on this clonotype: The conserved phenylalanine or tryptophan is not found at the CDR3 terminus, so this likely reflects a read error. The J gene is TRBJ2-1, the V gene TRBV29-1; TRBD2 matches 8 bases. With 5 bases clipped from V and 6 bases from J, the junction kept 3 bases outside the gene matches. The CDR3 is 12 residues long. The germline CDR1 and CDR2 sequences are SQVTM and ANQGSEA. The CDR3 DNA follows: TGCAGCGTTAGGGCGGGGGGCAATGAGCAGTTCTTA. It encodes CSVRAGGNEQFL.

To note about this clonotype: A much larger clone sits a single nucleotide away, making a read error possible. Lacking the conserved final phenylalanine or tryptophan, this CDR3 likely reflects a read error. Written as DNA, the CDR3 is TGTGCCAGCAGTGCGGGGGACAGGGGGTCCGACGAGCAGTACATC. Its translation: CASSAGDRGSDEQYI. This rearrangement joins TRBV6-1 to TRBJ2-7; 11 bases agree with TRBD1. The CDR3 runs to 15 residues. Germline trimming cut 4 bases from V and 5 bases from J; bases unmatched to any gene: 7. Germline assignment: CDR1 MNHNS and CDR2 SASEGT.

The chain carries TRBV6-5 and TRBJ2-2; TRBD2 matches at 9 bases. CDR1 and CDR2 from the germline V gene are MNHEY and SVGAGI. This CDR3 has 15 residues. The CDR3 region has the DNA TGTACCGGCAGTCCGCGGGGGGGTGGAACCGGGGAGCTGTTTTTT. Translated, it gives CTGSPRGGGTGELFF.

The V call is TRBV11-2, the J call TRBJ2-7; TRBD1 matches 8 bases. The CDR3 length is 14 residues. Germline V gene sequence: CDR1 SGHAT, CDR2 FQNNGV. J gave up 6 bases and V 5 bases, and 9 bases lay outside the gene matches. The CDR3 DNA reads as TGTGCCAGCAGCCCAGGACAGGGATGGAGCGAGCAGTACTTC. Protein: CASSPGQGWSEQYF.